These 20 T cell receptor beta chains share one sample of origin, sequenced in a study of blood T cells in healthy people across ages. It was with a sample-barcoded 5' primer and a J-beta primer mix that a second PCR of roughly 7 to 12 cycles was run. TCRdb passed the 5' RACE reads through MiXCR, listing each CDR3 protein once. The sample contains about 1.8 million distinct CDR3 sequences, roughly 49% of which appear only once. Sequenced material: blood. The receptors derive from a woman aged 40 to 55 in good health.

The chain combines TRBV20-1 with TRBJ2-7; the match to TRBD1 covers 7 bases. This CDR3 comprises 15 residues. Germline CDR1 reads DFQATT; CDR2 reads SNEGSKA (reference sequence). The V segment lost 4 bases and the J segment 3 bases; nucleotides outside the gene matches: 12. CDR3 nucleotide sequence: TGCAGTGCTAAGGGGGCCGGGACAGAATACTACGAGCAGTACTTC. Protein product: CSAKGAGTEYYEQYF.

CDR3 protein: CSARRDAVRTDTQYF. CDR3 in DNA: TGCAGTGCTAGACGGGACGCTGTACGCACAGATACGCAGTATTTT. The rearrangement joins TRBV20-1 to TRBJ2-3; either TRBD1 or TRBD2 may fit D (5 bases each). The germline CDR1 and CDR2 sequences are DFQATT and SNEGSKA (reference sequence). There are 15 residues in the CDR3. The V end lost 2 bases, the J end lost 1 base, and 13 bases lay between the germline ends.

This clonotype was detected ten times or more. This sequence joins TRBV5-6 and TRBJ1-6, with D possibly TRBD1 on 6 matching bases. Germline CDR1 and CDR2: SGHDT and YYEEEE. The length of the CDR3 is 16 residues. V lost 4 bases, J lost 7 bases, and 18 bases lay in between. The CDR3 reads CASSLQGSVWNSPLHF. For the CDR3, the DNA is TGTGCCAGCAGCCTACAGGGCTCCGTGTGGAATTCACCCCTCCACTTT. The whole variable domain, remainder taken from reference TRBV5-6 and TRBJ1-6, is DAGVTQSPTHLIKTRGQQVTLRCSPKSGHDTVSWYQQALGQGPQFIFQYYEEEERQRGNFPDRFSGHQFPNYSSELNVNALLLGDSALYLCASSLQGSVWNSPLHFGNGTRLTVT.

The chain is built from TRBV20-1 and TRBJ2-7, with TRBD1 matching over 7 bases. This CDR3 contains 14 residues. V was pared by 0 bases and J by 3 bases, with 5 bases of the junction left unmatched. Germline CDR1 is DFQATT and CDR2 is SNEGSKA (reference sequence). The CDR3 nucleotides are TGCAGTGCTAGAGATGCTGACAGGGTCTACGAGCAGTACTTC. Its translation: CSARDADRVYEQYF.

This chain connects TRBV4-3 to TRBJ2-7; D unresolved. CDR3 length: 14 residues. Germline V lookup: CDR1 LGHNA, CDR2 YSLEER. V was pared by 0 bases and J by 7 bases, with 13 bases between. The CDR3 DNA follows: TGCGCCAGCAGCCAAGATGCCAGGATCGATGAGCAGTACTTC. Its protein product is CASSQDARIDEQYF.

V is TRBV28 and J is TRBJ1-2; D possibly corresponds to TRBD1 (5 bases). Trimming stripped 4 bases from V and 5 bases from J, with 17 bases between. The germline V gene has CDR1 MDHEN and CDR2 SYDVKM. The CDR3 runs 15 residues. The CDR3 sequence: CASSSFWAGRYGYTF. In DNA, the CDR3 is TGTGCCAGCAGTTCCTTTTGGGCAGGGCGGTATGGCTACACCTTC.

This clonotype was recorded a few times. V gene TRBV11-1 combines with J gene TRBJ2-1; 7 bases fit TRBD1. V lost 7 bases to trimming and J lost 5 bases; unmatched junction nucleotides: 11. Germline V gives CDR1 SGHAT, CDR2 FQDESV (reference sequence). The CDR3 is 15 amino acids. CDR3 in DNA: TGTGCCAGCACACTGGACAGGATTAATAACAATGAGCAGTTCTTC. It translates to CASTLDRINNNEQFF. Supplemented by reference TRBV11-1 and TRBJ2-1, the full variable domain reads EAEVAQSPRYKITEKSQAVAFWCDPISGHATLYWYRQILGQGPELLVQFQDESVVDDSQLPKDRFSAERLKGVDSTLKIQPAELGDSAMYLCASTLDRINNNEQFFGPGTRLTVL.

This clonotype was found once. J is TRBJ2-3 and V is TRBV11-3; 9 nucleotides align to TRBD1. The CDR3 has 14 amino acids. With V trimmed by 6 bases and J by 2 bases, 3 bases remained unmatched. Per the germline V gene, CDR1 is SGHNT and CDR2 is YENEEA. The DNA for the CDR3 is TGTGCCAGCAGACGACAGGGGGACACAGATACGCAGTATTTT. As protein: CASRRQGDTDTQYF.

The gene calls are TRBV29-1 and TRBJ1-4; the D is unclear. V lost 8 bases and J 8 bases, leaving 12 bases between the germline ends. Germline-derived CDR1 and CDR2 are SQVTM and ANQGSEA. The CDR3 consists of 11 residues. CDR3 in amino acids: CSINRGEKLFF. CDR3 bases: TGCAGCATAAACAGAGGAGAAAAACTGTTTTTT.

The chain combines TRBV9 with TRBJ2-5; maybe TRBD1 (6 bases). This CDR3 region has 14 residues. Germline V CDR1 and CDR2: SGDLS, YYNGEE. Deletions cut 2 bases from V and 2 bases from J, with 10 bases between. As DNA, the CDR3 is TGTGCCAGCAGCGTTCGGACAGAGCAAGAGACCCAGTACTTC. Translated, it gives CASSVRTEQETQYF.

This clonotype was seen once. The genes are TRBV7-2 and TRBJ2-1; 14 bases fit TRBD2. Germline V lookup: CDR1 SGHTA, CDR2 FQGNSA. Germline trimming cut 5 bases from V and 10 bases from J; bases unmatched to any gene: 10. This CDR3 has 16 residues. The DNA of the CDR3 is TGTGCCAGCAGCGCTCCGGGACTAGCGGGGGAGGGAGAGCAGTTCTTC. As protein: CASSAPGLAGEGEQFF.

This chain joins TRBV27 and TRBJ2-7; 8 positions match TRBD2. The V gene end was trimmed by 6 bases and the J gene end by 7 bases; junction bases not matched to a gene: 20. This CDR3 spans 17 amino acids. Germline V lookup: CDR1 MNHEY, CDR2 SMNVEV (reference sequence). This CDR3 is CASSNPPQRGRINEQYF. The CDR3 nucleotides are TGTGCCAGCAGCAACCCCCCCCAGCGGGGGCGGATCAATGAGCAGTACTTC.

The rearrangement uses TRBV5-1 and TRBJ2-1, with TRBD2 identical over 12 bases. The CDR3 length is 17 residues. Germline V gene lookup returns CDR1 SGHRS and CDR2 YFSETQ. The V segment lost 4 bases and the J segment 5 bases; nucleotides outside the gene matches: 10. The CDR3 is CASSLDGLAGLDNEQFF. The CDR3 DNA reads as TGCGCCAGCAGCCTGGATGGACTAGCGGGGCTTGACAATGAGCAGTTCTTC.

V is TRBV20-1 and J is TRBJ2-5; 10 nucleotides match TRBD2. This CDR3 contains 14 residues. CDR1 and CDR2 (germline): DFQATT, SNEGSKA (reference sequence). V lost 3 bases and J lost 2; bases outside the gene matches: 3. The CDR3 nucleotides are TGCAGTGCTAGTCTACTAGCGGGGCAAGAGACCCAGTACTTC. Amino acids: CSASLLAGQETQYF.

The chain uses TRBV6-6 and TRBJ2-7; tentatively, D is TRBD2 (6 bases). The J call may be faulty, since TRBJ2-5 better matches the DNA end. CDR3 length: 13 amino acids. In germline, CDR1 is MNHNY, CDR2 SVGAGI (reference sequence). Here the CDR3 reads CASSAPGRETQYF. In DNA form, the CDR3 reads TGTGCCAGCAGTGCCCCGGGGAGGGAGACCCAGTACTTC.

This clonotype was seen only a few times. The chain carries TRBV14 and TRBJ2-7; D is unresolved. Trimming removed 1 base from V and 10 bases from J, with 11 bases in between. CDR1 and CDR2 from the germline V gene are SGHDN and FVKESK. The CDR3 covers 12 residues. The CDR3 here is CASSQGSFSQYF. As DNA, the CDR3 is TGTGCCAGCAGCCAAGGATCCTTTTCCCAGTACTTC.

The rearrangement joins TRBV24-1 to TRBJ2-7; D is unclear. V lost 1 base to trimming and J lost 8 bases, with 29 bases between them. CDR3 size: 19 residues. CDR1 is KGHDR and CDR2 is SFDVKD in the germline V gene. The chain's CDR3 is CATSDFKVSPAPSEEKQYF. For the CDR3, the DNA is TGTGCCACCAGTGATTTTAAGGTCTCCCCAGCCCCCTCCGAGGAGAAGCAGTACTTC.

For this clonotype: Sequence at one end of the junction differs from germline and may be a read error. The chain is built from TRBV5-6 and TRBJ2-4; D perhaps matches TRBD2 (6 bases). Germline V gene sequence: CDR1 SGHDT, CDR2 YYEEEE. The CDR3 contains 16 residues. The CDR3 loop is CTSSLMEGLAKNIQYF. CDR3 DNA sequence: TGTACCAGCAGCTTGATGGAGGGACTAGCCAAAAACATTCAGTACTTC. Drawing the rest from reference TRBV5-6 and TRBJ2-4, the complete variable domain is DAGVTQSPTHLIKTRGQQVTLRCSPKSGHDTVSWYQQALGQGPQFIFQYYEEEERQRGNFPDRFSGHQFPNYSSELNVNALLLGDSALYLCTSSLMEGLAKNIQYFGAGTRLSVL.

This clonotype was seen more than once but under ten times. V is TRBV5-1 and J is TRBJ1-4, with 7 bases aligning to TRBD1. This CDR3 spans 15 amino acids. V trimming: 4 bases; J trimming: 2 bases; junction bases outside the gene matches: 5. Germline V gene lookup returns CDR1 SGHRS and CDR2 YFSETQ. The CDR3 DNA is TGCGCCAGCAGCGTCACAGGGGTGACTAATGAAAAACTGTTTTTT. Translated, it gives CASSVTGVTNEKLFF.

The chain has TRBV18 and TRBJ1-1; D is possibly TRBD1 (5 bases). V lost 2 bases and J lost 3, with 13 bases in between. Germline V gene sequence: CDR1 KGHSH, CDR2 LQKENI. The CDR3 is 15 residues long. CDR3 DNA: TGTGCCAGCTCACCATACGCCGGACATTACACTGAAGCTTTCTTT. Its protein product is CASSPYAGHYTEAFF.